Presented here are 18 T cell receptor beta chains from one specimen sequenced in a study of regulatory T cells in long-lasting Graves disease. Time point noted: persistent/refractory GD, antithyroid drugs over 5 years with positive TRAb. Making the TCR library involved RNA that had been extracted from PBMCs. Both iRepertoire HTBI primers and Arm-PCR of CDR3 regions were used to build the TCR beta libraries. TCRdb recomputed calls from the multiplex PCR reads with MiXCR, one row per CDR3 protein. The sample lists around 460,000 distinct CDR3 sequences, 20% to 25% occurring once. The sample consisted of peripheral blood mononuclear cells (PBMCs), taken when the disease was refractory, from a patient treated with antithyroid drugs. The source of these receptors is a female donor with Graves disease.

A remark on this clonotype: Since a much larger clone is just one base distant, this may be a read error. The CDR3 protein is CASSLPGLPALF. CDR3 sequence (DNA): TGTGCCAGCAGTCTACCGGGATTACCAGCTCTCTTT. This chain uses TRBV28 with TRBJ1-1; D is uncertain. This CDR3 has 12 residues. Germline-derived CDR1 and CDR2 are MDHEN and SYDVKM. Combining the CDR3 with reference TRBV28 and TRBJ1-1 gives the whole variable domain DVKVTQSSRYLVKRTGEKVFLECVQDMDHENMFWYRQDPGLGLRLIYFSYDVKMKEKGDIPEGYSVSREKKERFSLILESASTNQTSMYLCASSLPGLPALFGQGTRLTVV.

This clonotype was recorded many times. For the CDR3, the DNA is TGTGCCACCTCCCGGACTAGCAGCTACGAGCAGTACTTC. Residues: CATSRTSSYEQYF. The chain has TRBV27 and TRBJ2-7; 8 nucleotides match TRBD2. Losses at the gene ends were 10 bases for V and 3 bases for J; bases not matched to a gene: 8. This CDR3 region has 13 residues. Per the germline V gene, CDR1 is MNHEY and CDR2 is SMNVEV (reference sequence).

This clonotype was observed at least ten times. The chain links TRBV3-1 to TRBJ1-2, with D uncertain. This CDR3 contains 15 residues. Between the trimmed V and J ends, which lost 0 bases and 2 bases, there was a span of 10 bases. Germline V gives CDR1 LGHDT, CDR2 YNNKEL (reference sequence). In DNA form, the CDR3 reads TGTGCCAGCAGCCAAGAGAGGGCCATCAACTATGGCTACACCTTC. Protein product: CASSQERAINYGYTF. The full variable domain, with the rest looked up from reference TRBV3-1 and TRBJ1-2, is DTAVSQTPKYLVTQMGNDKSIKCEQNLGHDTMYWYKQDSKKFLKIMFSYNNKELIINETVPNRFSPKSPDKAHLNLHINSLELGDSAVYFCASSQERAINYGYTFGSGTRLTVV.

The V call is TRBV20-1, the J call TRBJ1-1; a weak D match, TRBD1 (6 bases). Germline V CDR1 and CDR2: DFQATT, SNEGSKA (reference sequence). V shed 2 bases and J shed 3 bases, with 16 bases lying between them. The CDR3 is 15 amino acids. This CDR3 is CSARITGTGDTEAFF. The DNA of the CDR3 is TGCAGTGCTAGAATAACAGGGACTGGGGACACTGAAGCTTTCTTT.

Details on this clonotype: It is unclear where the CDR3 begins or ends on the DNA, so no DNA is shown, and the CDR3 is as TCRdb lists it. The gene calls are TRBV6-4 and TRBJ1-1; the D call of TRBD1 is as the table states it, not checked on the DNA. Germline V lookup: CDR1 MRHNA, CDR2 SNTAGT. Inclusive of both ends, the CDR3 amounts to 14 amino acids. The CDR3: CASSSSPGYTEAFF.

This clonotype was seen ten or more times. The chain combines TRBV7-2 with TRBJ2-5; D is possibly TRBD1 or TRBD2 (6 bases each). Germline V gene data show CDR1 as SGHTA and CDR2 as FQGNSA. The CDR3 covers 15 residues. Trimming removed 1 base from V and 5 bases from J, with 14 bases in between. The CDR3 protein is CASSLEQGGAETQYF. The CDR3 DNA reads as TGTGCCAGCAGCTTAGAACAGGGAGGAGCCGAGACCCAGTACTTC.

CDR3 DNA: TGTGCCAGCAGTGACGGGTACACCGGGGAGCTGTTTTTT. This translates into CASSDGYTGELFF. The V call is TRBV2, the J call TRBJ2-2, with D unresolved. The CDR3 covers 13 residues. The ends were cut back, 3 bases at V and 3 bases at J, with 5 bases in the middle. The V gene's germline CDR1 is SNHLY and CDR2 FYNNEI.

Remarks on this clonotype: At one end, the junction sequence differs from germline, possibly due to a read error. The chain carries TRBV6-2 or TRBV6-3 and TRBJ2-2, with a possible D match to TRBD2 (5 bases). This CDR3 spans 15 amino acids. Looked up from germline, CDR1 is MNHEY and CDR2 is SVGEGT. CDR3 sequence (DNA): TGTGCCAGCTTAGACACACAGACGAACACCGGGGAGCCGTTTTTT. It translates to CASLDTQTNTGEPFF.

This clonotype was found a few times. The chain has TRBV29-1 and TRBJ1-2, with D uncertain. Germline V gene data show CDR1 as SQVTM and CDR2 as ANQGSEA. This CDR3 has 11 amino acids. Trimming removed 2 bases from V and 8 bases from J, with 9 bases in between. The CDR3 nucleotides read TGCAGCGTTGAAAGTATGAGGGGCTACACCTTC. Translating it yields CSVESMRGYTF.

The CDR3 region has the DNA TGTGCCAGCAGCGCGGCCCTCACCGGGGAGCTGTTTTTT. Amino acids: CASSAALTGELFF. This chain uses TRBV9 with TRBJ2-2; D ambiguous. The CDR3 sequence is 13 residues long. Trimming removed 3 bases at V and 4 bases at J, with 7 bases between. Germline lookup yields CDR1 SGDLS and CDR2 YYNGEE.

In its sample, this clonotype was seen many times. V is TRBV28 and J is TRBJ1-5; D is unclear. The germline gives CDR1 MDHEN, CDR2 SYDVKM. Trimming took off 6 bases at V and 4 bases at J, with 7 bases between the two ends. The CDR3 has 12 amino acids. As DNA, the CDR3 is TGTGCCAGCAGATTGCAAAATCAGCCCCAGCATTTT. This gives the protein CASRLQNQPQHF.

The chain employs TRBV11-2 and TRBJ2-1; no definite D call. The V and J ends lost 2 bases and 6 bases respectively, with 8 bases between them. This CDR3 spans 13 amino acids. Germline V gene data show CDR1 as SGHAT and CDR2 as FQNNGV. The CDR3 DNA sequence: TGTGCCAGCAGCTTATCACGCACCAATGAGCAGTTCTTC. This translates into CASSLSRTNEQFF.

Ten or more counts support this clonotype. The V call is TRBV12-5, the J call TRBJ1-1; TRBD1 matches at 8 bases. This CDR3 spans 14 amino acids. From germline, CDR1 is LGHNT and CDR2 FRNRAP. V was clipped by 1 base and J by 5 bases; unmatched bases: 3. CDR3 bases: TGTGCTAGTGGTTTGGGGACAGGGCTGACTGAAGCTTTCTTT. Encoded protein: CASGLGTGLTEAFF.

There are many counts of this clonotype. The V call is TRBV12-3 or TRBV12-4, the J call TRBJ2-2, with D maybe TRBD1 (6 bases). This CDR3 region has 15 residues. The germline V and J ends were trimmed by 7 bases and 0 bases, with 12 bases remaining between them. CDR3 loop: CASTPRTANTGELFF. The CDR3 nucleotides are TGTGCCAGCACCCCTAGGACAGCGAACACCGGGGAGCTGTTTTTT.

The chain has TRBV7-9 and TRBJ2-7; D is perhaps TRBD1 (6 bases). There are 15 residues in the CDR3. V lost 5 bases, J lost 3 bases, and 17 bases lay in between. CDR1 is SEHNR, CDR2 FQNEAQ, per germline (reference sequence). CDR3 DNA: TGTGCCAGCAGCCTCCTCCGCGGACAGTTCTACGAGCAGTACTTC. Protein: CASSLLRGQFYEQYF.

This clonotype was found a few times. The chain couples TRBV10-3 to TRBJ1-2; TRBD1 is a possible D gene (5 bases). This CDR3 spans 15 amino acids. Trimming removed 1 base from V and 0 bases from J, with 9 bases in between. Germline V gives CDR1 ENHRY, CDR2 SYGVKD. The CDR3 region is CAISEWGTTNYGYTF. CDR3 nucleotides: TGTGCCATCAGTGAGTGGGGCACAACTAACTATGGCTACACCTTC.

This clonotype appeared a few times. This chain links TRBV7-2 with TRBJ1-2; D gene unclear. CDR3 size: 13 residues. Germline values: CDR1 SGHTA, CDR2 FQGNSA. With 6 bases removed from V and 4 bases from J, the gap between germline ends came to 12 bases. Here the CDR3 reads CASSPDVPYGYTF. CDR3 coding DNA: TGTGCCAGCAGTCCCGACGTCCCCTATGGCTACACCTTC.

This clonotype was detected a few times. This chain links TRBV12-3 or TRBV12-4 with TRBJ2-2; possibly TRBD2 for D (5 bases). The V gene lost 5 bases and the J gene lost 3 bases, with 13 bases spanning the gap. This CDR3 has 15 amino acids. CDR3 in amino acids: CASSPEGQDTGELFF. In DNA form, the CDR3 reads TGTGCCAGCAGTCCTGAGGGCCAGGACACCGGGGAGCTGTTTTTT.